Included here is one T cell receptor (beta chain) sequence, with context. The data derive from a study of spatial heterogeneity in lung cancer. TCRdb called the 5' RACE reads again in MiXCR, with one record for every CDR3 protein. The data show more than 35,000 distinct CDR3 sequences, 5% to 5.5% seen once. The CDR3 runs to 17 residues. Time point of the sample: sample taken at primary tumor resection. This receptor was taken from a female donor with early-stage non-small cell lung cancer. The specimen was PBMCs, collected at surgery. The chain combines TRBV21-1 with TRBJ1-1. TRBV21-1 is reported as a pseudogene. The CDR3 spells CASSGHAGPPMNTEAFF. The CDR3 DNA reads TGTGCCAGCAGCGGGCACGCCGGGCCTCCCATGAACACTGAAGCTTTCTTT.